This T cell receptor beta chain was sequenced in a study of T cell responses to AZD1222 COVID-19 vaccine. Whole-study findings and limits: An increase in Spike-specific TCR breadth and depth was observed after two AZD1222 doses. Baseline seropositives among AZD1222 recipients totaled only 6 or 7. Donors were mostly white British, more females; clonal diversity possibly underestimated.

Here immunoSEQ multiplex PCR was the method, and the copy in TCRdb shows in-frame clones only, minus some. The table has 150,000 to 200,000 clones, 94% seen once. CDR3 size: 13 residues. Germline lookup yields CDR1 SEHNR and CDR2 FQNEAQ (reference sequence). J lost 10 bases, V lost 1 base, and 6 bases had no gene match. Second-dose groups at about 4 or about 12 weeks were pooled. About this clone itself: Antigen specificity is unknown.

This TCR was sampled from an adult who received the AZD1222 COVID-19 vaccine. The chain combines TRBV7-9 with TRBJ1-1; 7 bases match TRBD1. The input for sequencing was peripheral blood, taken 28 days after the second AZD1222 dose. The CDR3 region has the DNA TGTGCCAGCAGCTTAGGCACAGGGGAGGTAGCTTTCTTT. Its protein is CASSLGTGEVAFF.